The 12 T cell receptor beta chains in this list originate from one sample, sequenced in a study of CD8 T cells in ankylosing spondylitis. Study outcomes and limitations: A TCR beta motif of fewer than ten highly homologous variants seemed to mark ankylosing spondylitis blood.

The antigens of these receptors remain unknown. In TCRdb, the 5' RACE reads were re-called with MiXCR into one record per CDR3 protein. The sample carries over 450,000 distinct CDR3 sequences, roughly 13% recorded once. The sequencing sample was made of blood, either unsorted or a sorted T cell fraction (not recorded which). Source of these receptors: a male donor with ankylosing spondylitis.

This clonotype was counted only a few times. This sequence joins TRBV20-1 and TRBJ1-1, with a tentative D call TRBD1 (5 bases). The V gene lost 4 bases and the J gene lost 8 bases, with 11 bases spanning the gap. The germline CDR1 and CDR2 sequences are DFQATT and SNEGSKA (reference sequence). The CDR3 has 11 residues. CDR3 sequence reads: CSAIGGVEAFF. As DNA, the CDR3 is TGCAGTGCTATAGGAGGGGTAGAAGCTTTCTTT.

CDR3 protein: CASSLDVGADFYEQYF. The DNA of the CDR3 is TGTGCCAGCAGCCTCGACGTGGGAGCGGACTTCTACGAGCAGTACTTC. V is TRBV13 and J is TRBJ2-7, with D possibly being TRBD2 (5 bases). The V end lost 5 bases, the J end lost 3 bases, and 20 bases lay between the germline ends. This CDR3 is 16 amino acids long. Germline V CDR1 and CDR2: PRHDT, FYEKMQ (reference sequence).

This clonotype was found a few times. V and J are TRBV11-2 and TRBJ1-2; the match to TRBD1 covers 8 bases. The trim removed 6 bases at V and 7 bases at J, leaving 7 bases unmatched. Germline V lookup: CDR1 SGHAT, CDR2 FQNNGV. This CDR3 comprises 13 residues. The CDR3 DNA sequence: TGTGCCAGCAGTCCAGACAGGGGAGGTGGCTACACCTTC. Translating gives CASSPDRGGGYTF.

This clonotype occurred a few times. The V and J genes are TRBV20-1 and TRBJ2-7; no clear D. V lost 6 bases, J lost 0 bases, and 18 bases lay in between. The length of the CDR3 is 15 residues. The V gene's germline CDR1 is DFQATT and CDR2 SNEGSKA (reference sequence). The CDR3 sequence: CSAELHYTSSYEQYF. DNA for the CDR3: TGCAGTGCGGAACTACATTATACAAGCTCCTACGAGCAGTACTTC.

This clonotype was observed a few times. This chain joins TRBV20-1 and TRBJ2-2, with 9 bases identical to TRBD1. Germline values: CDR1 DFQATT, CDR2 SNEGSKA (reference sequence). The CDR3 length is 16 residues. The ends lost 1 base at V and 7 bases at J; junction bases unmatched: 10. Written as DNA, the CDR3 is TGCAGTGCTAGAGCAGGGGACAGGGCGGAGAACGGGGAGCTGTTTTTT. Amino acid sequence: CSARAGDRAENGELFF.

The chain joins TRBV5-1 to TRBJ2-2; D call uncertain. The V end lost 4 bases, the J end lost 0 bases, and 13 bases lay between the germline ends. The CDR3 covers 16 residues. Germline CDR1 is SGHRS and CDR2 is YFSETQ. The chain's CDR3 is CASSPSERTNTGELFF. CDR3 DNA sequence: TGCGCCAGCAGCCCCAGCGAGCGCACGAACACCGGGGAGCTGTTTTTT.

This clonotype appeared a few times. The J gene is TRBJ1-1, the V gene TRBV6-5; D remains ambiguous. V lost 3 bases and J lost 5, with 10 bases in between. CDR1 MNHEY and CDR2 SVGAGI come from the germline V gene. The CDR3 spans 13 residues. This chain's CDR3 is CASSYGSPTEAFF. Written as DNA, the CDR3 is TGTGCCAGCAGTTATGGTTCCCCGACTGAAGCTTTCTTT.

About this clonotype: A much larger clonotype is one base distant, so this may be a read error. The J gene is TRBJ2-3, the V gene TRBV7-2, with 9 bases lining up with TRBD2. Germline V lookup: CDR1 SGHTA, CDR2 FQGNSA. V was pared by 1 base and J by 3 bases, with 2 bases of the junction left unmatched. The CDR3 is 15 residues long. CDR3 protein: CASSLVAGVTDTQYF. DNA of the CDR3: TGTGCCAGCAGCTTAGTAGCGGGAGTTACAGATACGCAGTATTTT.

There are many counts of this clonotype. The V call is TRBV14, the J call TRBJ2-4; perhaps TRBD2 as D (6 bases). The ends were cut back, 1 base at V and 3 bases at J, with 13 bases in the middle. The CDR3 is made up of 16 amino acids. Germline lookup yields CDR1 SGHDN and CDR2 FVKESK. CDR3: CASSQGYGGGKNIQYF. The CDR3, as DNA: TGTGCCAGCAGCCAAGGTTATGGGGGAGGCAAAAACATTCAGTACTTC.

The chain is built from TRBV7-9 and TRBJ2-2, with D possibly TRBD2 on 6 matching bases. The CDR3 has 16 amino acids. In germline, CDR1 is SEHNR, CDR2 FQNEAQ (reference sequence). Deletions cut 2 bases from V and 4 bases from J, with 14 bases between. CDR3 sequence: CASSLSVTSGTGELFF. CDR3 nucleotides: TGTGCCAGCAGCTTAAGTGTGACTAGTGGCACCGGGGAGCTGTTTTTT.

This rearrangement joins TRBV20-1 to TRBJ2-1; TRBD2 matches 9 bases. Germline CDR1 is DFQATT and CDR2 is SNEGSKA (reference sequence). The V segment lost 5 bases and the J segment 7 bases; nucleotides outside the gene matches: 12. This CDR3 is 15 amino acids long. In DNA form, the CDR3 reads TGCAGTGCTGGCGACCCCGGGACTAGCACTAATGAGCAGTTCTTC. Its protein is CSAGDPGTSTNEQFF.

This sequence joins TRBV7-9 and TRBJ2-6, with D unresolved. Germline V gene sequence: CDR1 SEHNR, CDR2 FQNEAQ (reference sequence). The CDR3 runs to 15 residues. Between the trimmed V and J ends, which lost 0 bases and 2 bases, there was a span of 5 bases. In DNA form, the CDR3 reads TGTGCCAGCAGCTTAGCCGCCACTGGGGCCAACGTCCTGACTTTC. It codes for CASSLAATGANVLTF.